This T cell receptor beta chain was retrieved from a study of T-cell memory formation after mild COVID-19. With V trimmed by 5 bases and J by 1 base, 2 bases remained unmatched. Germline values: CDR1 MNHEY, CDR2 SMNVEV (reference sequence). This CDR3 has 13 amino acids. Each CDR3 protein is one row after TCRdb ran MiXCR on the 5' RACE reads. The sample carries roughly 40,000 distinct CDR3 sequences, 7.3% recorded once. This clonotype was seen ten or more times. The chain joins TRBV27 to TRBJ2-7; 7 positions match TRBD1. The receptor was isolated from a man aged 18 to 35 who had mild COVID-19 (a few samples of this study predate the infection). Cell type and time point are not known. Sequencing input: PBMCs or a T cell subset sorted from them (not recorded which). CDR3 loop: CASSRDSSYEQYF. CDR3 in DNA: TGTGCCAGCAGTAGGGACAGTTCCTACGAGCAGTACTTC.